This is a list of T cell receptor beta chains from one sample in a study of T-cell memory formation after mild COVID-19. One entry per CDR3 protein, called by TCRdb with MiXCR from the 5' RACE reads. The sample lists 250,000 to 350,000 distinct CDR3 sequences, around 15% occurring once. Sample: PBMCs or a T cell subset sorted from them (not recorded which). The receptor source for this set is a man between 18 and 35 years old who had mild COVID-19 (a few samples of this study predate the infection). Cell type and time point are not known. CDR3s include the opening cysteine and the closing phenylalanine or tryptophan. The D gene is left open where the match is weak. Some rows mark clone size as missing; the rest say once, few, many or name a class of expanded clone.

CDR3 protein: CASSFRVGLEEQYF; CDR3 DNA: TGTGCCAGCAGCTTTAGGGTGGGCCTCGAGGAGCAGTATTTT; V gene: TRBV7-9; clone size: -; J gene: TRBJ2-3; D gene: -
CDR3 protein: CASSQKRNSPLHF; CDR3 DNA: TGCGCCAGCAGTCAAAAGCGGAATTCACCCCTCCACTTT; V gene: TRBV5-1; clone size: many; J gene: TRBJ1-6; D gene: -
CDR3 protein: CASSTTGNTEAFF; CDR3 DNA: TGTGCCAGCAGTACTACAGGGAACACTGAAGCTTTCTTT; V gene: TRBV28; clone size: many; J gene: TRBJ1-1; D gene: -
CDR3 protein: CASSYSIGVGYTF; CDR3 DNA: TGTGCCAGCAGTTACTCGATTGGGGTCGGCTACACCTTC; V gene: TRBV6-5; clone size: many; J gene: TRBJ1-2; D gene: -
CDR3 protein: CASSSRGPNVTDTQYF; CDR3 DNA: TGTGCCAGCAGCTCCAGAGGACCCAATGTCACAGATACGCAGTATTTT; V gene: TRBV7-3; clone size: few; J gene: TRBJ2-3; D gene: -
CDR3 protein: CASSPFGGGIPGELFF; CDR3 DNA: TGTGCCAGCAGTCCCTTCGGGGGGGGCATCCCCGGGGAGCTGTTTTTT; V gene: TRBV4-2; clone size: few; J gene: TRBJ2-2; D gene: TRBD2
CDR3 protein: CASSAGGLTDTQYF; CDR3 DNA: TGCGCCAGCAGCGCAGGGGGCCTTACAGATACGCAGTATTTT; V gene: TRBV4-3; clone size: few; J gene: TRBJ2-3; D gene: TRBD1
CDR3 protein: CASGQQQFF; CDR3 DNA: TGTGCCAGCGGACAGCAGCAGTTCTTC; V gene: TRBV6-2/TRBV6-3; clone size: -; J gene: TRBJ2-1; D gene: -
CDR3 protein: CASSLWKTGGGEQYF; CDR3 DNA: TGTGCCAGCAGTTTATGGAAGACAGGGGGCGGCGAGCAGTACTTC; V gene: TRBV27; clone size: few; J gene: TRBJ2-7; D gene: TRBD1
CDR3 protein: CASTEDRFRRGPYEQYF; CDR3 DNA: TGTGCCAGCACCGAGGACAGGTTTAGGCGGGGGCCCTACGAGCAGTACTTC; V gene: TRBV12-3/TRBV12-4; clone size: many; J gene: TRBJ2-7; D gene: -
CDR3 protein: CSVSQGDTDTQYF; CDR3 DNA: TGCAGCGTCTCTCAGGGGGACACAGATACGCAGTATTTT; V gene: TRBV29-1; clone size: many; J gene: TRBJ2-3; D gene: TRBD1
CDR3 protein: CASSVGTSGLQETQYF; CDR3 DNA: TGCGCCAGCAGCGTCGGGACTAGCGGCCTACAAGAGACCCAGTACTTC; V gene: TRBV5-1; clone size: -; J gene: TRBJ2-5; D gene: TRBD2
CDR3 protein: CASSFQDEQYF; CDR3 DNA: TGTGCCAGCAGCTTTCAAGACGAGCAGTACTTC; V gene: TRBV7-9; clone size: many; J gene: TRBJ2-7; D gene: -
CDR3 protein: CASSSLAGGRDTQYF; CDR3 DNA: TGCGCCAGCAGCTCCCTGGCGGGGGGGAGGGATACGCAGTATTTT; V gene: TRBV5-1; clone size: -; J gene: TRBJ2-3; D gene: TRBD2
CDR3 protein: CASSITRGPGNTIYF; CDR3 DNA: TGCGCCAGCAGCATAACGAGGGGTCCTGGAAACACCATATATTTT; V gene: TRBV5-1; clone size: few; J gene: TRBJ1-3; D gene: -
CDR3 protein: CAWSVRRGVSTEAFF; CDR3 DNA: TGTGCCTGGAGTGTACGCCGGGGGGTCAGTACTGAAGCTTTCTTT; V gene: TRBV30; clone size: -; J gene: TRBJ1-1; D gene: -
CDR3 protein: CASSPELPNTGELFF; CDR3 DNA: TGCGCCAGCAGCCCGGAACTTCCGAACACCGGGGAGCTGTTTTTT; V gene: TRBV5-1; clone size: -; J gene: TRBJ2-2; D gene: -
CDR3 protein: CASSYSMGSGVYNEQFF; CDR3 DNA: TGTGCCAGCAGTTACTCAATGGGCAGCGGGGTTTACAATGAGCAGTTCTTC; V gene: TRBV6-6; clone size: few; J gene: TRBJ2-1; D gene: TRBD2
CDR3 protein: CASSQDKQPGYEQYF; CDR3 DNA: TGTGCCAGCAGTCAAGATAAACAGCCGGGCTACGAGCAGTACTTC; V gene: TRBV4-2; clone size: once; J gene: TRBJ2-7; D gene: -
CDR3 protein: CASSRGQGGGTDTQYF; CDR3 DNA: TGCGCCAGCAGCCGGGGACAGGGGGGAGGCACAGATACGCAGTATTTT; V gene: TRBV4-1; clone size: -; J gene: TRBJ2-3; D gene: TRBD1
CDR3 protein: CASGNRRSEKLFF; CDR3 DNA: TGTGCCAGTGGCAACAGGAGGAGTGAAAAACTGTTTTTT; V gene: TRBV21-1; clone size: few; J gene: TRBJ1-4; D gene: -
CDR3 protein: CATSREPQTDTQYF; CDR3 DNA: TGTGCCACCAGCAGAGAACCGCAGACAGATACGCAGTATTTT; V gene: TRBV15; clone size: few; J gene: TRBJ2-3; D gene: -
CDR3 protein: CASSQDGGQGAETQYF; CDR3 DNA: TGCGCCAGCAGCCAAGATGGGGGACAGGGGGCGGAGACCCAGTACTTC; V gene: TRBV4-3; clone size: many; J gene: TRBJ2-5; D gene: TRBD1
CDR3 protein: CSARDHTGRAAGSHF; CDR3 DNA: TGCAGTGCTAGAGATCATACAGGGAGGGCAGCCGGTTCGCATTTT; V gene: TRBV20-1; clone size: -; J gene: TRBJ1-5; D gene: -
CDR3 protein: CASSHHERVSDTGELFF; CDR3 DNA: TGCGCCAGCAGCCACCACGAGAGGGTCAGCGACACCGGGGAGCTGTTTTTT; V gene: TRBV4-3; clone size: -; J gene: TRBJ2-2; D gene: -
CDR3 protein: CASSLAGGAGPTDTQYF; CDR3 DNA: TGTGCCAGCAGTTTGGCTGGGGGAGCGGGCCCCACAGATACGCAGTATTTT; V gene: TRBV12-3/TRBV12-4; clone size: few; J gene: TRBJ2-3; D gene: -
CDR3 protein: CASSLGFRRGLRLPTSTDTQYF; CDR3 DNA: TGTGCCAGCAGTTTAGGGTTCAGGAGGGGGCTACGGCTCCCCACTAGCACAGATACGCAGTATTTT; V gene: TRBV12-3/TRBV12-4; clone size: -; J gene: TRBJ2-3; D gene: -
CDR3 protein: CASRRVSYEQYF; CDR3 DNA: TGTGCCAGCAGAAGGGTGTCCTACGAGCAGTACTTC; V gene: TRBV12-3/TRBV12-4; clone size: -; J gene: TRBJ2-7; D gene: -
CDR3 protein: CASSAGTQYF; CDR3 DNA: TGTGCCAGCAGTGCCGGGACCCAGTACTTC; V gene: TRBV6-1; clone size: few; J gene: TRBJ2-5; D gene: -
CDR3 protein: CASSSLPAGNTGELFF; CDR3 DNA: TGTGCCAGCAGTTCCCTGCCAGCGGGGAACACCGGGGAGCTGTTTTTT; V gene: TRBV6-6; clone size: -; J gene: TRBJ2-2; D gene: -
CDR3 protein: CAWDPAGANVLTF; CDR3 DNA: TGTGCCTGGGACCCCGCTGGGGCCAACGTCCTGACTTTC; V gene: TRBV30; clone size: -; J gene: TRBJ2-6; D gene: -
CDR3 protein: CASSDRPGQKKETQYF; CDR3 DNA: TGTGCCAGCAGCGACCGACCGGGGCAGAAAAAGGAGACCCAGTACTTC; V gene: TRBV7-9; clone size: few; J gene: TRBJ2-5; D gene: -
CDR3 protein: CACGGIPFNEQFF; CDR3 DNA: TGTGCCTGCGGGGGGATCCCCTTCAATGAGCAGTTCTTC; V gene: TRBV30; clone size: once; J gene: TRBJ2-1; D gene: TRBD2
CDR3 protein: CAISESRGMSGEQYF; CDR3 DNA: TGTGCCATCAGTGAGTCTCGGGGAATGTCCGGCGAGCAGTACTTC; V gene: TRBV10-3; clone size: -; J gene: TRBJ2-7; D gene: -
CDR3 protein: CASSSGLIETQYF; CDR3 DNA: TGTGCCAGCAGTTCGGGACTTATAGAGACCCAGTACTTC; V gene: TRBV6-2/TRBV6-3; clone size: many; J gene: TRBJ2-5; D gene: -
CDR3 protein: CASSFLGQGSSPLHF; CDR3 DNA: TGTGCCAGCAGCTTCTTAGGACAGGGGAGTTCACCCCTCCACTTT; V gene: TRBV7-3; clone size: -; J gene: TRBJ1-6; D gene: TRBD1
CDR3 protein: CSVERGVGTETQYF; CDR3 DNA: TGCAGCGTTGAAAGAGGGGTTGGTACTGAGACCCAGTACTTC; V gene: TRBV29-1; clone size: -; J gene: TRBJ2-5; D gene: -
CDR3 protein: CASSSQNYRATGPLHF; CDR3 DNA: TGTGCCAGCAGCTCCCAAAATTACCGGGCAACGGGGCCCCTCCACTTT; V gene: TRBV7-8; clone size: many; J gene: TRBJ1-6; D gene: -
CDR3 protein: CASSLAQDYGYTF; CDR3 DNA: TGCGCCAGCAGCTTGGCACAGGACTATGGCTACACCTTC; V gene: TRBV5-1; clone size: few; J gene: TRBJ1-2; D gene: -
CDR3 protein: CASSPSTSGGVQTQYF; CDR3 DNA: TGTGCCAGCAGCCCATCGACTAGCGGGGGAGTTCAGACCCAGTACTTC; V gene: TRBV7-2; clone size: few; J gene: TRBJ2-5; D gene: TRBD2
CDR3 protein: CASSTTGTYGYTF; CDR3 DNA: TGTGCCAGCAGTACGACGGGGACATATGGCTACACCTTC; V gene: TRBV6-5; clone size: few; J gene: TRBJ1-2; D gene: -
CDR3 protein: CASSFRQGPGANVLTF; CDR3 DNA: TGTGCCAGCAGCTTCAGACAGGGTCCCGGGGCCAACGTCCTGACTTTC; V gene: TRBV9; clone size: -; J gene: TRBJ2-6; D gene: TRBD1
CDR3 protein: CASSKTPGQVAFF; CDR3 DNA: TGTGCCAGCAGCAAAACCCCGGGACAGGTGGCTTTCTTT; V gene: TRBV6-2/TRBV6-3; clone size: few; J gene: TRBJ1-1; D gene: TRBD1
CDR3 protein: CASPTASNTEAFF; CDR3 DNA: TGTGCCAGTCCGACAGCCTCGAACACTGAAGCTTTCTTT; V gene: TRBV30; clone size: -; J gene: TRBJ1-1; D gene: -
CDR3 protein: CASSSPGPLGELFF; CDR3 DNA: TGTGCCAGCAGTTCCCCGGGTCCGCTCGGGGAGCTGTTTTTT; V gene: TRBV12-3/TRBV12-4; clone size: -; J gene: TRBJ2-2; D gene: -
CDR3 protein: CASSYSIRERTEAFF; CDR3 DNA: TGTGCCAGCAGTTACTCGATTAGGGAAAGGACTGAAGCTTTCTTT; V gene: TRBV6-2/TRBV6-3; clone size: -; J gene: TRBJ1-1; D gene: -
CDR3 protein: CASSFPPGGNSPLHF; CDR3 DNA: TGTGCCAGCAGTTTTCCCCCAGGGGGTAATTCACCCCTCCACTTT; V gene: TRBV12-3/TRBV12-4; clone size: few; J gene: TRBJ1-6; D gene: TRBD1
CDR3 protein: CASSYSAGFYTDTQYF; CDR3 DNA: TGTGCCAGCAGTTACTCCGCAGGATTTTACACAGATACGCAGTATTTT; V gene: TRBV6-2/TRBV6-3; clone size: -; J gene: TRBJ2-3; D gene: -
CDR3 protein: CASSRPRDRGPPNEKLFF; CDR3 DNA: TGCGCCAGCAGCCGCCCAAGGGACAGGGGGCCTCCTAATGAAAAACTGTTTTTT; V gene: TRBV4-3; clone size: -; J gene: TRBJ1-4; D gene: TRBD1
CDR3 protein: CASSSIYEGGTGTEAFF; CDR3 DNA: TGTGCCAGCAGCTCTATTTACGAAGGGGGGACGGGCACTGAAGCTTTCTTT; V gene: TRBV14; clone size: -; J gene: TRBJ1-1; D gene: -
CDR3 protein: CASSHRGLAGVETQYF; CDR3 DNA: TGCGCCAGCAGTCACCGGGGACTAGCGGGGGTAGAGACCCAGTACTTC; V gene: TRBV23-1; clone size: -; J gene: TRBJ2-5; D gene: TRBD2
CDR3 protein: CASSGPSAYQPQHF; CDR3 DNA: TGTGCCAGCAGTGGCCCCTCCGCGTATCAGCCCCAGCATTTT; V gene: TRBV2; clone size: few; J gene: TRBJ1-5; D gene: -
CDR3 protein: CRAYGSQETQYF; CDR3 DNA: TGCAGGGCCTACGGGAGCCAAGAGACCCAGTACTTC; V gene: TRBV20-1; clone size: -; J gene: TRBJ2-5; D gene: -
CDR3 protein: CASSPIQDPTGEKLFF; CDR3 DNA: TGTGCCAGCTCACCCATCCAGGACCCTACGGGGGAAAAACTGTTTTTT; V gene: TRBV18; clone size: -; J gene: TRBJ1-4; D gene: -
CDR3 protein: CASSLNIGGTDTQYF; CDR3 DNA: TGCGCCAGCAGCTTGAATATAGGCGGCACAGATACGCAGTATTTT; V gene: TRBV5-1; clone size: few; J gene: TRBJ2-3; D gene: -
CDR3 protein: CASRRGGANEQFF; CDR3 DNA: TGCGCCAGCAGGAGAGGCGGAGCCAATGAGCAGTTCTTC; V gene: TRBV10-2; clone size: -; J gene: TRBJ2-1; D gene: -
CDR3 protein: CASTAGVDYGYTF; CDR3 DNA: TGTGCCAGCACGGCAGGGGTGGACTATGGCTACACCTTC; V gene: TRBV12-3/TRBV12-4; clone size: -; J gene: TRBJ1-2; D gene: -